One TCR beta chain is described in this entry. Its antigen is unidentified. This sample is drawn from a study of identical twins. Looked up from germline, CDR1 is SGHTA and CDR2 is FQGNSA. This CDR3 spans 16 amino acids. Trimming shortened V by 5 bases and J by 0 bases, and 15 bases separated the two germline ends. TCRdb ran MiXCR on the 5' RACE reads and lists one entry per CDR3 protein. The sample carries some 900,000 distinct CDR3 sequences, 9% to 15% recorded once. Study-level findings and limits: Recombination models fit unrelated individuals' TCR alpha sharing but underestimated twins'. In beta out-of-frame sequences, the excess sharing between twins was weaker. Zero-insertion analyses could be partly confounded by invariant MAIT and iNKT cells.

The sample was also linked to a second study, of yellow fever vaccine responses in identical twins. According to that study: Twins' vaccine T cell responses were reported to seem partly convergent and partly personalized.

V gene TRBV7-2 combines with J gene TRBJ2-3; weak D call: TRBD2 (6 bases). The source is a woman in her late teens or twenties in good health. Sequencing was done on a sample of PBMCs. Here the CDR3 reads CASSILATTSTDTQYF. The DNA for the CDR3 is TGTGCCAGCAGCATTCTAGCGACTACTAGCACAGATACGCAGTATTTT.